These T cell receptor beta chains were read from a single sample in a study of blood T cells in healthy people across ages. From the 5' RACE reads, TCRdb called clonotypes with MiXCR, one entry per CDR3 protein. Among some 790,000 distinct CDR3 sequences, more than 25% were seen once, and the ten largest hold around 15%. The sample comprised blood. Every receptor here comes from a woman of 80 years or more in good health. The CDR3 runs from the conserved cysteine through the conserved F or W. Each record gives: J gene, clone size, V gene, D gene, CDR3 protein, CDR3 DNA. The D gene is left open where the match is weak. A clone size is listed for some rows: how often the clone was seen (once, few, many), or a class if it is expanded.

TRBJ2-2,.,TRBV7-3,.,CASSLDGGVPGELFF,TGTGCCAGCAGCTTAGATGGGGGTGTCCCCGGGGAGCTGTTTTTT
TRBJ1-6,.,TRBV11-3,.,CASRGGDNSPLHF,TGTGCCAGCAGGGGAGGAGATAATTCACCCCTCCACTTT
TRBJ1-5,many,TRBV20-1,.,CSAKDRGSYSNQPQHF,TGCAGTGCAAAGGACAGAGGATCTTATAGCAATCAGCCCCAGCATTTT
TRBJ2-5,many,TRBV15,TRBD1,CATSRRTGGQQTQYF,TGTGCCACCAGCAGAAGGACAGGGGGGCAACAGACCCAGTACTTC
TRBJ2-5,.,TRBV9,.,CASSPGIWETQYF,TGTGCCAGCAGCCCAGGGATTTGGGAGACCCAGTACTTC
TRBJ1-2,many,TRBV6-2/TRBV6-3,.,CASQRTAPTLNYGYTF,TGTGCCAGCCAACGGACAGCCCCTACCTTGAACTATGGCTACACCTTC
TRBJ2-7,.,TRBV7-2,.,CASSLVRGMGQAEQYF,TGTGCCAGCAGCTTAGTTCGCGGGATGGGGCAAGCCGAGCAGTACTTC
TRBJ2-2,.,TRBV12-3/TRBV12-4,.,CASSLRVGAGTGELFF,TGTGCCAGCAGTTTAAGGGTGGGGGCAGGCACCGGGGAGCTGTTTTTT
TRBJ1-2,many,TRBV4-3,TRBD1,CASSQDRGNGYTF,TGCGCCAGCAGCCAAGACAGGGGGAATGGCTACACCTTC
TRBJ2-2,many,TRBV12-3/TRBV12-4,.,CASTPYNTGELFF,TGTGCCAGCACCCCCTATAATACCGGGGAGCTGTTTTTT
TRBJ1-2,many,TRBV11-2,.,CASSSPSVGYGYTF,TGTGCCAGCAGCTCGCCGTCAGTGGGATATGGCTACACCTTC
TRBJ1-6,many,TRBV10-3,.,CAISEGAGKGSPLHF,TGTGCCATCAGTGAAGGGGCAGGGAAGGGTTCACCCCTCCACTTT
TRBJ2-2,few,TRBV7-2,.,CASSPKTSSNTGELFF,TGTGCCAGCAGCCCAAAGACTAGTTCGAACACCGGGGAGCTGTTTTTT
TRBJ1-2,few,TRBV29-1,.,CSVLQSTGYTF,TGCAGCGTGTTACAGAGTACAGGCTACACCTTC
TRBJ2-4,many,TRBV14,TRBD1,CASSQMGQGDLGIQYF,TGTGCCAGCAGCCAGATGGGACAGGGAGACCTCGGCATTCAGTACTTC
TRBJ2-3,many,TRBV5-1,TRBD1,CASSLNRGNTDTQYF,TGCGCCAGCAGCTTGAACAGGGGCAACACAGATACGCAGTATTTT
TRBJ1-5,.,TRBV29-1,.,CSVLTGNSQPQHF,TGCAGCGTTCTGACAGGAAATAGCCAGCCCCAGCATTTT
TRBJ2-3,.,TRBV7-3,TRBD1,CASSLRPGQGTDTQYF,TGTGCCAGCAGCCTCCGTCCGGGACAGGGCACAGATACGCAGTATTTT
TRBJ2-3,many,TRBV6-6,TRBD2,CASSRLRLAGADTQYF,TGTGCCAGCAGTCGACTCCGACTAGCGGGGGCAGATACGCAGTATTTT
TRBJ2-3,.,TRBV24-1,.,CATSAGTAQRVTQYF,TGTGCCACCAGTGCCGGGACCGCGCAAAGAGTTACGCAGTATTTT
TRBJ1-4,few,TRBV14,.,CASSQAAGQQNEKLFF,TGTGCCAGCAGCCAAGCCGCAGGACAGCAGAATGAAAAACTGTTTTTT
TRBJ2-3,many,TRBV24-1,TRBD2,CATSERLAGGTDTQYF,TGTGCCACCAGTGAACGACTAGCGGGGGGCACAGATACGCAGTATTTT
TRBJ1-1,.,TRBV16,.,CASSQNPNTEAFF,TGTGCCAGCAGCCAGAATCCGAACACTGAAGCTTTCTTT
TRBJ2-4,many,TRBV15,.,CATSERGSLAKNIQYF,TGTGCCACCAGCGAACGGGGGTCCCTAGCCAAAAACATTCAGTACTTC
TRBJ1-1,.,TRBV4-2,.,CASSQPVGMNTEAFF,TGTGCCAGCAGCCAACCCGTAGGAATGAACACTGAAGCTTTCTTT
TRBJ2-1,.,TRBV29-1,TRBD2,CSVAGLAIKTQFF,TGCAGCGTTGCGGGACTAGCTATAAAGACCCAGTTCTTC
TRBJ2-1,many,TRBV7-2,.,CANSSYPPRGSSYNEQFF,TGTGCCAACAGCTCTTATCCTCCCCGTGGCAGCTCCTACAATGAGCAGTTCTTC
TRBJ2-5,many,TRBV5-1,.,CASSLIWGEQETQYF,TGCGCCAGCAGCTTGATCTGGGGAGAACAAGAGACCCAGTACTTC
TRBJ2-4,few,TRBV27,.,CASSFQNIQYF,TGTGCCAGCAGTTTCCAAAACATTCAGTACTTC
TRBJ2-3,few,TRBV12-3/TRBV12-4,TRBD2,CASITSGRADAQYF,TGTGCCAGCATCACTAGCGGGAGAGCAGATGCGCAGTATTTT
TRBJ2-1,many,TRBV7-2,TRBD2,CASSLRFSGADEQFF,TGTGCCAGCAGCTTAAGATTCAGCGGGGCTGATGAGCAGTTCTTC
TRBJ2-3,many,TRBV7-2,.,CASSPQGPYTQYF,TGTGCCAGCAGCCCCCAAGGCCCGTATACGCAGTATTTT